Listed below are T cell receptor beta chains from one sample, sequenced in a study of cytomegalovirus exposure and HLA in healthy donors. The data were produced by immunoSEQ multiplex PCR, yet TCRdb's version contains in-frame clones alone and is incomplete. The data show 250,000 to 350,000 clones, with just over 70% seen just once and under 3% held by the top ten. Sequencing was performed on PBMCs. The origin of the receptors is a female donor in good health and CMV-seronegative. CDR3s include the opening cysteine and the closing phenylalanine or tryptophan. A D gene is named only where the DNA matches it firmly. The size entry is marked missing in some rows and otherwise reads once, few, many or a size class.

j_gene	v_gene	abundance	d_gene	CDR3aa	CDR3nt
TRBJ1-5	TRBV7-9	.	.	CASSPSNPGAGQPQHF	TGTGCCAGCAGCCCTAGTAATCCAGGGGCAGGTCAGCCCCAGCATTTT
TRBJ2-7	TRBV10-1	few	TRBD1	CASSDGTGKASYEQYF	TGCGCCAGCAGCGATGGGACAGGGAAGGCCTCCTACGAGCAGTACTTC
TRBJ2-1	TRBV12-5	.	TRBD2	CASGLAAGLAGNEQFF	TGTGCTAGTGGTTTGGCGGCGGGACTAGCGGGCAATGAGCAGTTCTTC
TRBJ2-1	TRBV5-8	few	.	CASSPLSGSSYNEQFF	TGTGCCAGCAGTCCCTTATCGGGGAGCTCCTACAATGAGCAGTTCTTC
TRBJ2-1	TRBV7-9	few	.	CASKFASGVNEQFF	TGTGCCAGCAAGTTTGCTTCAGGGGTCAATGAGCAGTTCTTC
TRBJ2-1	TRBV5-1	.	TRBD2	CASSSETSGSYNEQFF	TGCGCCAGCAGCTCCGAGACTAGCGGGAGTTACAATGAGCAGTTCTTC
TRBJ2-5	TRBV7-8	.	TRBD2	CASSLAGLAGGGETQYF	TGTGCCAGCAGCTTAGCGGGACTAGCGGGAGGAGGAGAGACCCAGTACTTC
TRBJ1-2	TRBV5-1	few	TRBD1	CASSVLQGTAGGYTF	TGCGCCAGCAGCGTCCTACAGGGGACAGCTGGTGGCTACACCTTC
TRBJ2-7	TRBV6-6	.	TRBD1	CASSRDRHYEQYF	TGTGCCAGCAGCCGGGACAGGCATTACGAGCAGTACTTC
TRBJ1-5	TRBV18	few	TRBD1	CASRTGAGPNQPQHF	TGTGCCAGCCGGACAGGTGCAGGGCCCAATCAGCCCCAGCATTTT
TRBJ2-1	TRBV9	.	TRBD2	CASSASGYNEQFF	TGTGCCAGCAGCGCTAGCGGGTACAATGAGCAGTTCTTC
TRBJ2-3	TRBV4-1	.	TRBD2	CASSQVGGRETDTQYF	TGCGCCAGCAGCCAAGTAGGCGGGAGGGAAACAGATACGCAGTATTTT
TRBJ1-2	TRBV9	.	TRBD1	CASSVETGAYGYTF	TGTGCCAGCAGCGTAGAGACAGGGGCCTATGGCTACACCTTC
TRBJ1-1	TRBV6-1	.	.	CASSEGPWSSTEAFF	TGTGCCAGCAGTGAAGGCCCATGGAGTAGCACTGAAGCTTTCTTT
TRBJ2-7	TRBV7-9	few	.	CSSSTELYEQYF	TGTTCCAGCAGCACTGAACTGTACGAGCAGTACTTC
TRBJ2-7	TRBV14	.	TRBD2	CASSQYGRTSGSYEQYF	TGTGCCAGCAGCCAATATGGACGGACTAGCGGCTCCTACGAGCAGTACTTC
TRBJ1-1	TRBV11-3	.	.	CASSPGGSMNTEAFF	TGTGCCAGCAGCCCTGGGGGCAGCATGAACACTGAAGCTTTCTTT
TRBJ2-1	TRBV4-2	.	.	CASSQDSSEDEQFF	TGTGCCAGCAGCCAAGATTCGTCGGAGGATGAGCAGTTCTTC
TRBJ2-7	TRBV9	.	TRBD2	CASSVGSGVEEQYF	TGTGCCAGCAGCGTAGGAAGCGGGGTAGAGGAGCAGTACTTC
TRBJ2-1	TRBV25-1	.	TRBD2	CASRRLAGNNEQFF	TGTGCCAGCCGCAGACTAGCGGGAAACAATGAGCAGTTCTTC
TRBJ2-3	TRBV7-2	.	.	CASSSPRGTDTQYF	TGTGCCAGCAGCTCCCCGCGGGGCACAGATACGCAGTATTTT
TRBJ2-7	TRBV6-1	few	.	CASSEERVPPENEQYF	TGTGCCAGCAGCGAAGAGCGGGTCCCGCCAGAGAACGAGCAGTACTTC
TRBJ2-4	TRBV6-1	.	.	CASSEIGGEGNIQYF	TGTGCCAGCAGTGAGATAGGGGGGGAAGGAAACATTCAGTACTTC
TRBJ2-5	TRBV29-1	.	.	CSVAWAETQYF	TGCAGCGTTGCCTGGGCGGAGACCCAGTACTTC
TRBJ2-1	TRBV7-3	.	TRBD2	CASSLSGGGGYNEQFF	TGTGCCAGCAGCTTGAGCGGGGGGGGTGGGTACAATGAGCAGTTCTTC
TRBJ1-3	TRBV27	.	.	CASSFQGGNTIYF	TGTGCCAGCAGTTTCCAGGGTGGAAACACCATATATTTT
TRBJ2-1	TRBV7-7	.	.	CASSTTRPPAEQFF	TGTGCCAGCAGCACGACTAGACCGCCTGCTGAGCAGTTCTTC
TRBJ1-4	TRBV25-1	few	.	CASRRGNEKLFF	TGTGCCAGCAGGAGGGGGAATGAAAAACTGTTTTTT
TRBJ2-2	TRBV7-2	.	.	CASSLHAGAGGELFF	TGTGCCAGCAGCTTACATGCAGGGGCAGGCGGGGAGCTGTTTTTT
TRBJ2-7	TRBV10-3	once	TRBD1	CAISRDRAYEQYF	TGTGCCATCAGCAGAGACAGGGCCTACGAGCAGTACTTC
TRBJ2-1	TRBV4-2	few	TRBD2	CASSQDPSGIRDQFF	TGTGCCAGCAGCCAAGATCCTAGCGGGATTCGGGATCAGTTCTTC
TRBJ1-4	TRBV7-9	once	.	CASSRRTAATNEKLFF	TGTGCCAGCAGCCGGCGGACTGCTGCAACTAATGAAAAACTGTTTTTT
TRBJ2-7	TRBV11-3	.	TRBD2	CASSTTSGGGYEQYF	TGTGCCAGCAGCACCACTAGCGGAGGGGGCTACGAGCAGTACTTC
TRBJ2-2	TRBV7-2	.	.	CASSFIAANTGELFF	TGTGCCAGCAGCTTTATAGCGGCGAACACCGGGGAGCTGTTTTTT
TRBJ2-1	TRBV14	.	TRBD2	CASSSGLAGGTRYNEQFF	TGTGCCAGCAGCTCGGGACTAGCGGGCGGGACCCGATACAATGAGCAGTTCTTC